This TCR beta chain was obtained from a study of T cell repertoires in aging, cancer and after chemotherapy. The CDR3 extends over 18 amino acids. V was trimmed by 4 bases and J by 0 bases, leaving 19 bases between them. The V gene's germline CDR1 is MNHEY and CDR2 SVGAGI. The template was genomic DNA from peripheral blood, not RNA. TRB rearrangements spanning V, D and J were amplified using mixed TRB-A/B primers. TCRdb redid the calling of the multiplex PCR reads with MiXCR, one entry per CDR3 protein. The sample contains roughly 6,800 distinct CDR3 sequences, 35% of which appear only once. Sequences were obtained from blood. This clonotype was sampled from a human donor in good health. The genes are TRBV6-5 and TRBJ2-1, with no clear D. The CDR3 loop is CASSSLPRRNPSYNEQFF. In DNA form, the CDR3 reads TGTGCCAGCAGTTCCCTACCTAGACGGAACCCCTCCTACAATGAGCAGTTCTTC.